Listed below are T cell receptor beta chains from one sample, sequenced in a study of cytomegalovirus exposure and HLA in healthy donors. Produced via immunoSEQ multiplex PCR; TCRdb's table is partial and in-frame only. Altogether around 150,000 clones are present, around 76% being singletons, with the ten largest covering roughly 1.9%. The sequenced sample was PBMCs. The source is a female donor in good health and CMV-seronegative. The CDR3 runs from the conserved cysteine through the conserved F or W. The order of the fields is D gene, V gene, clone size, J gene, CDR3 protein, CDR3 DNA. D genes are given only for firm matches. Rows may omit the clone size; those that give it use once, few, many or a size class.

D gene: .
V gene: TRBV5-1
clone size: .
J gene: TRBJ2-2
CDR3 protein: CASSLPKAANTGELFF
CDR3 DNA: TGCGCCAGCAGCTTGCCTAAAGCGGCGAACACCGGGGAGCTGTTTTTT

D gene: TRBD1
V gene: TRBV15
clone size: .
J gene: TRBJ2-1
CDR3 protein: CATSRDTGGDEQFF
CDR3 DNA: TGTGCCACCAGCAGAGATACAGGGGGCGATGAGCAGTTCTTC

D gene: .
V gene: TRBV5-1
clone size: .
J gene: TRBJ1-3
CDR3 protein: CASSSEGLSGNTIYF
CDR3 DNA: TGCGCCAGCAGCTCGGAGGGACTCTCTGGAAACACCATATATTTT

D gene: TRBD1
V gene: TRBV30
clone size: .
J gene: TRBJ1-2
CDR3 protein: CAWSRDRPSGGYTF
CDR3 DNA: TGTGCCTGGAGTCGGGACAGGCCGTCCGGCGGCTACACCTTC

D gene: TRBD1
V gene: TRBV6-4
clone size: .
J gene: TRBJ1-4
CDR3 protein: CASSQESGTGNEKLFF
CDR3 DNA: TGTGCCAGCAGCCAGGAATCCGGGACAGGGAATGAAAAACTGTTTTTT

D gene: TRBD1
V gene: TRBV4-1
clone size: few
J gene: TRBJ1-4
CDR3 protein: CASSQVGQGEEKLFF
CDR3 DNA: TGCGCCAGCAGCCAAGTGGGACAGGGCGAAGAAAAACTGTTTTTT

D gene: TRBD2
V gene: TRBV30
clone size: .
J gene: TRBJ2-2
CDR3 protein: CAWSVPRVAGGVTGELFF
CDR3 DNA: TGTGCCTGGAGTGTACCCAGGGTGGCGGGGGGGGTCACCGGGGAGCTGTTTTTT

D gene: .
V gene: TRBV2
clone size: once
J gene: TRBJ2-7
CDR3 protein: CASTGRASYEQYF
CDR3 DNA: TGTGCCAGCACGGGCAGGGCCTCCTACGAGCAGTACTTC

D gene: TRBD2
V gene: TRBV6-1
clone size: .
J gene: TRBJ2-6
CDR3 protein: CASSGAGDGANVLTF
CDR3 DNA: TGTGCCAGCAGTGGGGCGGGAGATGGGGCCAACGTCCTGACTTTC

D gene: TRBD2
V gene: TRBV4-1
clone size: .
J gene: TRBJ2-7
CDR3 protein: CASSQERRLAGAVEQYF
CDR3 DNA: TGCGCCAGCAGCCAAGAGCGGCGTCTAGCGGGAGCGGTCGAGCAGTACTTC

D gene: TRBD1
V gene: TRBV11-2
clone size: .
J gene: TRBJ1-2
CDR3 protein: CASNLGQEQGYTF
CDR3 DNA: TGTGCCAGCAATCTGGGACAGGAACAAGGCTACACCTTC

D gene: TRBD1
V gene: TRBV5-1
clone size: once
J gene: TRBJ2-2
CDR3 protein: CASSGDRLLTGELFF
CDR3 DNA: TGCGCCAGCAGCGGGGACAGGTTGCTTACCGGGGAGCTGTTTTTT

D gene: .
V gene: TRBV15
clone size: .
J gene: TRBJ1-1
CDR3 protein: CATSRDRSTEAFF
CDR3 DNA: TGTGCCACCAGCAGAGATCGGTCTACTGAAGCTTTCTTT

D gene: TRBD1
V gene: TRBV5-6
clone size: .
J gene: TRBJ1-2
CDR3 protein: CASSLPGTGVRYTF
CDR3 DNA: TGTGCCAGCAGCTTACCCGGGACAGGGGTTCGGTACACCTTC

D gene: .
V gene: TRBV10-3
clone size: .
J gene: TRBJ1-1
CDR3 protein: CAIRGGTNEAFF
CDR3 DNA: TGTGCCATCAGAGGGGGAACGAATGAAGCTTTCTTT

D gene: TRBD1
V gene: TRBV4-2
clone size: many
J gene: TRBJ2-7
CDR3 protein: CASSHQDRGMEQYF
CDR3 DNA: TGTGCCAGCAGCCATCAAGACAGGGGCATGGAGCAGTACTTC

D gene: TRBD1
V gene: TRBV4-2
clone size: .
J gene: TRBJ1-4
CDR3 protein: CASSQDFGGQGAFELFF
CDR3 DNA: TGTGCCAGCAGCCAAGATTTCGGTGGACAGGGGGCTTTCGAACTGTTTTTT

D gene: TRBD1
V gene: TRBV12-5
clone size: .
J gene: TRBJ1-1
CDR3 protein: CASGETGQLLMEAFF
CDR3 DNA: TGTGCTAGTGGGGAAACGGGACAGTTGCTTATGGAAGCTTTCTTT

D gene: .
V gene: TRBV10-3
clone size: .
J gene: TRBJ1-1
CDR3 protein: CAISPGGRNTEAFF
CDR3 DNA: TGTGCCATCAGCCCCGGGGGGCGTAACACTGAAGCTTTCTTT

D gene: .
V gene: TRBV18
clone size: .
J gene: TRBJ1-2
CDR3 protein: CASSPDTNYGYTF
CDR3 DNA: TGTGCCAGCTCACCGGACACCAACTATGGCTACACCTTC

D gene: TRBD1
V gene: TRBV27
clone size: .
J gene: TRBJ2-7
CDR3 protein: CATSRQGIGSEQYF
CDR3 DNA: TGTGCCACATCGCGACAGGGGATTGGTTCCGAGCAGTACTTC

D gene: TRBD1
V gene: TRBV12-5
clone size: .
J gene: TRBJ2-2
CDR3 protein: CASGLAGTVTTGELFF
CDR3 DNA: TGTGCTAGTGGTTTGGCCGGGACAGTAACCACCGGGGAGCTGTTTTTT

D gene: TRBD1
V gene: TRBV30
clone size: .
J gene: TRBJ1-4
CDR3 protein: CAVASSRDRVQGEKLFF
CDR3 DNA: TGTGCCGTAGCTAGTTCCCGGGACAGGGTTCAGGGCGAAAAACTGTTTTTT

D gene: TRBD2
V gene: TRBV7-9
clone size: .
J gene: TRBJ2-1
CDR3 protein: CASSLLAGPYNEQFF
CDR3 DNA: TGTGCCAGCAGCTTGCTAGCGGGGCCCTACAATGAGCAGTTCTTC

D gene: .
V gene: TRBV6-5
clone size: few
J gene: TRBJ1-6
CDR3 protein: CASRVDYNSPLHF
CDR3 DNA: TGTGCCAGCAGGGTAGATTATAATTCACCCCTCCACTTT

D gene: TRBD1
V gene: TRBV2
clone size: .
J gene: TRBJ1-3
CDR3 protein: CAITDRWGNTIYF
CDR3 DNA: TGTGCCATCACGGACAGGTGGGGAAACACCATATATTTT

D gene: TRBD1
V gene: TRBV6-1
clone size: .
J gene: TRBJ2-1
CDR3 protein: CASSDQGAYNEQFF
CDR3 DNA: TGTGCCAGCAGTGATCAGGGGGCCTACAATGAGCAGTTCTTC

D gene: .
V gene: TRBV10-3
clone size: .
J gene: TRBJ2-2
CDR3 protein: CAISEWVSANTGELFF
CDR3 DNA: TGTGCCATCAGTGAGTGGGTGAGCGCGAACACCGGGGAGCTGTTTTTT

D gene: .
V gene: TRBV21-1
clone size: .
J gene: TRBJ1-1
CDR3 protein: CASSKAYRMNTEAFF
CDR3 DNA: TGTGCCAGCAGCAAAGCCTACAGAATGAACACTGAAGCTTTCTTT

D gene: TRBD1
V gene: TRBV5-1
clone size: few
J gene: TRBJ1-2
CDR3 protein: CASSLQGADYGYTF
CDR3 DNA: TGCGCCAGCAGCTTGCAGGGGGCGGACTATGGCTACACCTTC

D gene: .
V gene: TRBV19
clone size: .
J gene: TRBJ1-4
CDR3 protein: CASSITGRSNEKLFF
CDR3 DNA: TGTGCCAGTAGTATCACAGGTCGGTCTAATGAAAAACTGTTTTTT

D gene: .
V gene: TRBV18
clone size: .
J gene: TRBJ2-3
CDR3 protein: CASSPHLLATPDTQYF
CDR3 DNA: TGTGCCAGCTCACCACATTTGCTAGCGACCCCAGATACGCAGTATTTT

D gene: TRBD2
V gene: TRBV6-1
clone size: few
J gene: TRBJ2-7
CDR3 protein: CASSEWSGTYEQYF
CDR3 DNA: TGTGCCAGCAGTGAATGGAGCGGGACCTACGAGCAGTACTTC

D gene: .
V gene: TRBV30
clone size: .
J gene: TRBJ1-6
CDR3 protein: CAWSSRNNSPLHF
CDR3 DNA: TGTGCCTGGAGTAGCAGGAATAATTCACCCCTCCACTTT

D gene: TRBD2
V gene: TRBV7-9
clone size: .
J gene: TRBJ2-5
CDR3 protein: CASSLPGLAEETQYF
CDR3 DNA: TGTGCCAGCAGCTTACCCGGACTAGCGGAAGAGACCCAGTACTTC

D gene: .
V gene: TRBV5-1
clone size: .
J gene: TRBJ1-1
CDR3 protein: CASSPREGGGTEAFF
CDR3 DNA: TGCGCCAGCAGCCCCCGGGAGGGAGGAGGCACTGAAGCTTTCTTT

D gene: .
V gene: TRBV7-9
clone size: .
J gene: TRBJ2-1
CDR3 protein: CASSLRDYNEQFF
CDR3 DNA: TGTGCCAGCAGCCTCCGGGACTACAATGAGCAGTTCTTC

D gene: TRBD2
V gene: TRBV18
clone size: .
J gene: TRBJ2-1
CDR3 protein: CASSPTSGGHEQFF
CDR3 DNA: TGTGCCAGCTCACCAACTAGCGGGGGGCATGAGCAGTTCTTC

D gene: .
V gene: TRBV9
clone size: .
J gene: TRBJ1-3
CDR3 protein: CASSSGGISGNTIYF
CDR3 DNA: TGTGCCAGCTCAAGCGGAGGGATCTCTGGAAACACCATATATTTT

D gene: TRBD1
V gene: TRBV7-8
clone size: few
J gene: TRBJ1-2
CDR3 protein: CASSLAVPRGTGAYGYTF
CDR3 DNA: TGTGCCAGCAGCTTAGCGGTGCCGCGGGGGACAGGGGCCTATGGCTACACCTTC

D gene: .
V gene: TRBV7-9
clone size: few
J gene: TRBJ1-2
CDR3 protein: CASSLGTTYYGYTF
CDR3 DNA: TGTGCCAGCAGCTTAGGAACGACTTACTATGGCTACACCTTC

D gene: .
V gene: TRBV7-9
clone size: .
J gene: TRBJ2-6
CDR3 protein: CASSPTGVPPGANVLTF
CDR3 DNA: TGTGCCAGCAGCCCTACTGGTGTGCCACCTGGGGCCAACGTCCTGACTTTC

D gene: TRBD2
V gene: TRBV7-8
clone size: .
J gene: TRBJ2-7
CDR3 protein: CASAQGTSAYEQYF
CDR3 DNA: TGTGCCAGCGCCCAGGGGACTAGCGCGTACGAGCAGTACTTC

D gene: .
V gene: TRBV19
clone size: .
J gene: TRBJ1-4
CDR3 protein: CASSIRQGNEKLFF
CDR3 DNA: TGTGCCAGTAGTATACGGCAGGGGAATGAAAAACTGTTTTTT

D gene: TRBD1
V gene: TRBV9
clone size: few
J gene: TRBJ2-7
CDR3 protein: CASSPRDRYEQYF
CDR3 DNA: TGTGCCAGCAGCCCCCGGGACAGATACGAGCAGTACTTC

D gene: .
V gene: TRBV5-1
clone size: .
J gene: TRBJ2-5
CDR3 protein: CASSLDFIQETQYF
CDR3 DNA: TGCGCCAGCAGCTTGGACTTCATCCAAGAGACCCAGTACTTC

D gene: .
V gene: TRBV27
clone size: .
J gene: TRBJ1-1
CDR3 protein: CASSSNRDVRVNTEAFF
CDR3 DNA: TGTGCCAGCAGTTCGAACAGGGACGTTAGAGTGAACACTGAAGCTTTCTTT

D gene: TRBD2
V gene: TRBV6-1
clone size: .
J gene: TRBJ2-7
CDR3 protein: CASSLGLVGYEQYF
CDR3 DNA: TGTGCCAGCAGCCTCGGACTAGTTGGGTACGAGCAGTACTTC

D gene: TRBD1
V gene: TRBV18
clone size: .
J gene: TRBJ2-7
CDR3 protein: CASSPGQGNLYEQYF
CDR3 DNA: TGTGCCAGCTCCCCGGGACAGGGGAATCTTTACGAGCAGTACTTC